This TCR beta chain was identified during a study of blood T cell repertoires in COVID-19. The CDR3 is made up of 15 amino acids. Trimming at V came to 4 bases and at J to 3 bases, leaving 7 bases not matched to a gene. Germline lookup yields CDR1 LGHDT and CDR2 YNNKEL (reference sequence). Profiling relied on immunoSEQ multiplex PCR, and the TCRdb table lists in-frame clones only, not all of them. The repertoire consists of roughly 230,000 clones, with roughly nine tenths occurring once and the leading ten covering over 1.5%. The sample consisted of peripheral blood. The chain employs TRBV3-1 (or the pseudogene TRBV3-2) and TRBJ1-1; 8 bases line up with TRBD1. The TCR was taken from a man between 65 and 79 years old with acute or convalescent COVID-19. The CDR3 spells CASSPKTGVDTEAFF. The CDR3, as DNA: TGTGCCAGCAGCCCTAAGACAGGGGTCGACACTGAAGCTTTCTTT.